Following are 17 T cell receptor beta chains from one sample sequenced in a study of Ad26.COV2.S vaccination and SARS-CoV-2 variants. Treatment described: around 19 received Ad26.COV2.S at low or high dose, single or two shots; 5 received placebo; per-sample allocation not given. Sample collection was performed on day 63 after the first vaccine or placebo injection. TCRdb's copy holds only in-frame clones and misses some; the assay was immunoSEQ multiplex PCR. This repertoire shows approximately 420,000 clones, over 75% found once; its top ten account for around 3.6%. The material sequenced was peripheral blood, taken in a trial of Ad26.COV2.S vaccine versus placebo. Every receptor here comes from a person aged 18-65 years who received the Ad26.COV2.S COVID-19 vaccine or a placebo.

The chain recombines TRBV25-1 with TRBJ1-4, with D uncertain. The CDR3 consists of 16 residues. The ends were cut back, 5 bases at V and 1 base at J, with 14 bases in the middle. Germline V gene lookup returns CDR1 MGHDK and CDR2 SYGVNS. CDR3 sequence reads: CASSPRAARTNEKLFF. The CDR3 DNA reads TGTGCCAGCAGTCCGCGGGCGGCTCGAACTAATGAAAAACTGTTTTTT.

This chain links TRBV4-3 with TRBJ1-1; D is perhaps TRBD1 (6 bases). The germline V gene has CDR1 LGHNA and CDR2 YSLEER. V was clipped by 2 bases and J by 6 bases, with 10 bases between them. The CDR3 runs 13 residues. CDR3 sequence: CASSQRDNAEAFF. In DNA form, the CDR3 reads TGCGCCAGCAGCCAACGGGACAACGCTGAAGCTTTCTTT.

This clone occurred once. The chain uses TRBV18 and TRBJ1-6; 7 bases are a match to TRBD1. V was clipped by 2 bases and J by 7 bases; unmatched bases: 11. This CDR3 spans 17 amino acids. Germline-derived CDR1 and CDR2 are KGHSH and LQKENI. The CDR3 spells CASSPSRGTIENSPLHF. CDR3 nucleotide sequence: TGTGCCAGCTCACCAAGCAGGGGGACCATTGAAAATTCACCCCTCCACTTT.

This chain links TRBV15 with TRBJ1-2, with TRBD1 matching over 7 bases. V was clipped by 0 bases and J by 8 bases; unmatched bases: 3. CDR1 and CDR2 from the germline V gene are LNHNV and YYDKDF (reference sequence). The CDR3 has 13 residues. CDR3 coding DNA: TGTGCCACCAGCAGAGATCGACAGGGAGGCTACACCTTC. Translating gives CATSRDRQGGYTF.

This clone came up a few times. V usage is TRBV19 and J usage is TRBJ1-4; D call uncertain. V was clipped by 3 bases and J by 0 bases, with 14 bases between them. The germline V gene encodes CDR1 LNHDA and CDR2 SQIVND (reference sequence). This CDR3 is built from 17 residues. CDR3 region: CASSIRVTPATNEKLFF. CDR3 DNA sequence: TGTGCCAGTAGTATCCGTGTAACACCTGCAACTAATGAAAAACTGTTTTTT.

V and J are TRBV3-1 (or the pseudogene TRBV3-2) and TRBJ1-6; 8 bases line up with TRBD1. This CDR3 comprises 14 residues. With 3 bases clipped from V and 7 bases from J, the junction kept 2 bases outside the gene matches. Germline CDR1 LGHDT, CDR2 YNNKEL (reference sequence). The CDR3 here is CASSQTGANSPLHF. The CDR3 DNA reads as TGTGCCAGCAGCCAGACAGGGGCGAATTCACCCCTCCACTTT.

The rearrangement joins TRBV4-3 to TRBJ2-7; the D gene is possibly TRBD1 (5 bases). The CDR3 loop spans 17 amino acids. Between the trimmed V and J ends, which lost 1 base and 7 bases, there was a span of 23 bases. Germline V gives CDR1 LGHNA, CDR2 YSLEER. The CDR3 nucleotides read TGCGCCAGCAGCCAAGGTTACTTGAGGACACTCACTCCGGAGCAGTACTTC. Translating it yields CASSQGYLRTLTPEQYF.

CDR3 region: CASRNTLSYEQYF. Written as DNA, the CDR3 is TGTGCCAGCAGGAACACCCTTTCCTACGAGCAGTACTTC. The chain joins TRBV7-2 to TRBJ2-7, with D unclear. The CDR3 covers 13 residues. Germline V gene data show CDR1 as SGHTA and CDR2 as FQGNSA. V was trimmed by 6 bases and J by 1 base, leaving 10 bases between them.

This CDR3 reads CASSEGGRPSYGYTF. In nucleotides, the CDR3 is TGTGCCAGCAGTGAAGGGGGCAGGCCCTCATATGGCTACACCTTC. The chain links TRBV6-1 to TRBJ1-2, with a weak D call TRBD1 (5 bases). This CDR3 contains 15 residues. V lost 1 base and J 5 bases, leaving 14 bases between the germline ends. Germline assignment: CDR1 MNHNS and CDR2 SASEGT.

V usage is TRBV5-4 and J usage is TRBJ2-7, with D possibly being TRBD2 (6 bases). Trimming pared 0 bases from V and 4 bases from J, leaving 14 bases between. Germline V gene data show CDR1 as SGHNT and CDR2 as YYREEE (reference sequence). The CDR3 spans 15 residues. The DNA of the CDR3 is TGTGCCAGCAGCTTGGGGGGCCCGGGGGTTTACGAGCAGTACTTC. Translation gives CASSLGGPGVYEQYF.

This chain links TRBV2 with TRBJ1-2; D is unclear. This CDR3 spans 14 amino acids. Trimming pared 4 bases from V and 4 bases from J, leaving 13 bases between. Germline loops: CDR1 SNHLY, CDR2 FYNNEI. In nucleotides, the CDR3 is TGTGCCAGCAGTGGGACTCTAGTTCGCTATGGCTACACCTTC. Residues: CASSGTLVRYGYTF.

The gene calls are TRBV4-3 and TRBJ2-3; D perhaps matches TRBD1 (5 bases). This CDR3 has 15 residues. Trimming stripped 4 bases from V and 3 bases from J, with 14 bases between. Per germline, CDR1 LGHNA and CDR2 YSLEER. CDR3 sequence: CASSPHPSGTDTQYF. CDR3 DNA: TGCGCCAGCAGCCCTCACCCATCAGGGACAGATACGCAGTATTTT.

This clone was seen a few times. The V gene is TRBV11-2, the J gene TRBJ1-6; D gene uncertain. V was cut by 3 bases and J by 7 bases, with 10 bases left in between. This CDR3 region has 14 residues. From germline, CDR1 is SGHAT and CDR2 FQNNGV. DNA of the CDR3: TGTGCCAGCAGCTTTAATCAGAGGAATTCACCCCTCCACTTT. The encoded protein is CASSFNQRNSPLHF.

The chain carries TRBV27 and TRBJ2-7, with D hard to call. This CDR3 region has 13 residues. CDR1 and CDR2 from the germline V gene are MNHEY and SMNVEV (reference sequence). V lost 1 base and J 6 bases, leaving 10 bases between the germline ends. This CDR3 reads CASSLLEGIEQYF. CDR3 DNA: TGTGCCAGCAGTTTATTGGAAGGGATCGAGCAGTACTTC.

Turning to this clone: Different DNA sequences within this sample yield the same CDR3. Here the CDR3 reads CASSLGTGPQETQYF. CDR3 sequence (DNA): TGTGCCAGCAGCTTAGGGACAGGTCCGCAAGAGACCCAGTACTTC. This chain uses TRBV7-9 with TRBJ2-5; 7 bases align to TRBD1. CDR1 and CDR2 from the germline V gene are SEHNR and FQNEAQ (reference sequence). There are 15 residues in the CDR3. The V segment lost 1 base and the J segment 2 bases; nucleotides outside the gene matches: 4.

This clone was observed a few times. The chain uses TRBV4-1 and TRBJ2-7; tentative D call: TRBD1 (5 bases). CDR1 and CDR2 from the germline V gene are MGHRA and YSYEKL. V lost 0 bases to trimming and J lost 2 bases, with 11 bases between them. There are 15 residues in the CDR3. The chain's CDR3 is CASSQDRSRAYEQYF. DNA for the CDR3: TGCGCCAGCAGCCAAGATCGGTCCAGGGCCTACGAGCAGTACTTC.

This clone showed up just a few times. The gene calls are TRBV9 and TRBJ1-4; D unresolved. Germline V lookup: CDR1 SGDLS, CDR2 YYNGEE. The CDR3 has 14 residues. The ends were cut back, 0 bases at V and 5 bases at J, with 8 bases in the middle. The CDR3 coding sequence is TGTGCCAGCAGCGTAGGAGACAAGAATGAAAAACTGTTTTTT. Amino acids: CASSVGDKNEKLFF.